This T cell receptor (beta chain) was profiled in a study of OX40 agonist ivuxolimab in advanced cancers. The overall study: All patients had ivuxolimab intravenously every 2 weeks at 0.01 to 10 mg/kg.

Here immunoSEQ multiplex PCR was the method, and the copy in TCRdb shows in-frame clones only, minus some. This sample yields 70,000 or so clones, of which 92% are seen a single time; 10% belongs to the top ten. For this clone: Antigen unknown.

Whole-study results and caveats: No determination was made of the antigen specificity of the expanded peripheral T cells.

Germline assignment: CDR1 SEHNR and CDR2 FQNEAQ (reference sequence). The CDR3 spans 13 residues. V lost 7 bases and J lost 4, with 14 bases in between. This rearrangement joins TRBV7-9 to TRBJ2-7; a possible D gene is TRBD2 (6 bases). The sequencing here drew on CD4+ or CD8+ T cells sorted from blood, taken in a trial of the OX40 agonist ivuxolimab. This clonotype originated in an adult with an advanced solid tumor such as melanoma, head and neck, liver or kidney cancer. Here the CDR3 DNA reads TGTGCCAGCACCCCCCCCGCGGGGTACGAGCAGTACTTC. The encoded protein is CASTPPAGYEQYF.